This T cell receptor beta chain stems from a study of regulatory T cells in long-lasting Graves disease. Study at large: Recently diagnosed Graves' patients had received antithyroid drugs for under 3 months. Study-wide results and caveats: Sharing of public clonotypes was greater in persistent patients (2,741) than in new patients (about 970). For persistent Graves' patients, TCR diversity was lower than for newly diagnosed ones.

V lost 4 bases and J 0 bases, leaving 14 bases between the germline ends. The germline V gene encodes CDR1 SGDLS and CDR2 YYNGEE. This CDR3 comprises 17 residues. This clonotype came up many times. What it binds is unknown. The time point denotes: newly diagnosed GD, antithyroid drugs for less than 3 months. RNA from PBMCs was the source of the TCR library. Diagnosing Graves' disease relied on the American Thyroid Association guidelines. Building the TCR beta libraries relied on iRepertoire HTBI primers, and CDR3 regions underwent Arm-PCR. From the multiplex PCR reads, TCRdb called clonotypes with MiXCR, one entry per CDR3 protein. The data contain around 330,000 distinct CDR3 sequences, about 20% of them singletons.

Source: peripheral blood mononuclear cells (PBMCs), taken at new diagnosis, from a patient treated with antithyroid drugs. The chain joins TRBV9 to TRBJ2-6; the D gene is possibly TRBD2 (5 bases). The receptor's source is a female donor with Graves disease. The CDR3 is CASSPRGESSGANVLTF. DNA of the CDR3: TGTGCCAGCAGCCCTCGGGGAGAGAGCTCTGGGGCCAACGTCCTGACTTTC. Variable domain in full (rest from reference TRBV9 and TRBJ2-6): DSGVTQTPKHLITATGQRVTLRCSPRSGDLSVYWYQQSLDQGLQFLIQYYNGEERAKGNILERFSAQQFPDLHSELNLSSLELGDSALYFCASSPRGESSGANVLTFGAGSRLTVL.